The T cell receptor (beta chain) under discussion was sequenced for a study of early T cells in non-severe SARS-CoV-2 infection. Looking at the study overall: Sequencing of unsorted whole blood was done on bulk RNA, leaving chains unpaired. Broader study findings: Private and CD4 specificities were missed by VDJdb matching, skewed to anti-spike CD8.

Attachment of unique molecular identifiers was made to individual cDNA molecules. MiXCR was run by TCRdb on the 5' RACE reads, yielding one entry per CDR3 protein. The table records under 20,000 distinct CDR3 sequences, around 5.1% of them present only once. This clonotype was observed at least ten times. Its antigen is still unknown. Trimming took off 3 bases at V and 5 bases at J, with 20 bases between the two ends. Germline CDR1 and CDR2: KGHDR and SFDVKD. This CDR3 has 17 residues. V usage is TRBV24-1 and J usage is TRBJ2-3, with D tentatively TRBD2 (5 bases). This clonotype was sampled from an adult who was a healthcare worker with PCR-confirmed SARS-CoV-2 infection or an uninfected control (not recorded which). The sequenced sample was whole blood. The CDR3 loop reads CATSDPIVAFGIDTQYF. The DNA for the CDR3 is TGTGCCACCAGTGATCCGATCGTCGCTTTCGGGATAGATACGCAGTATTTT.